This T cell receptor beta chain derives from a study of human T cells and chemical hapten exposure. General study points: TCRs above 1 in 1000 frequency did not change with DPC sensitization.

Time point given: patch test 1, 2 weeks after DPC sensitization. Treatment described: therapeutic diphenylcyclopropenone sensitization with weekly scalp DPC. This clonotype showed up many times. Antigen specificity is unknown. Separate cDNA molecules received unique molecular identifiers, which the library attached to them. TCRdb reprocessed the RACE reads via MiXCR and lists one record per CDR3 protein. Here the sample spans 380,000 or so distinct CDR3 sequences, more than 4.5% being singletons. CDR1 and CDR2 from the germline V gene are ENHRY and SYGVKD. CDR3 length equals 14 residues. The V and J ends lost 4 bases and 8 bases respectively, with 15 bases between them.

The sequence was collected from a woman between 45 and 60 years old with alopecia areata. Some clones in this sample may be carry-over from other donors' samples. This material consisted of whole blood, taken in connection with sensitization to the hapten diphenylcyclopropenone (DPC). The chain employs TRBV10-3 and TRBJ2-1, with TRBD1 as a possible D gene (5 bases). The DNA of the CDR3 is TGTGCCATCAGTGTGACGACAGACAACGATGAGCAGTTCTTC. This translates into CAISVTTDNDEQFF.